Each of the 8 T cell receptor beta chains below was sequenced from the same sample in a study of technical replicates of blood from a handful of donors. The assay was immunoSEQ multiplex PCR, and TCRdb's table has in-frame clones only and misses some. Among 62,000 or so clones listed, around nine tenths were seen once. The sequenced sample consisted of PBMCs. These TCRs come from a human donor in good health. Some clones in this sample may be carry-over from other donors' samples.

The J gene is TRBJ2-6, the V gene TRBV4-1; unclear D gene. The germline V and J ends were trimmed by 7 bases and 3 bases, with 10 bases remaining between them. The CDR3 has 14 amino acids. CDR1 and CDR2 from the germline V gene are MGHRA and YSYEKL. CDR3 DNA: TGCGCCAGCAATACGCCCGGTGGGGCCAACGTCCTGACTTTC. Residues: CASNTPGGANVLTF.

V and J are TRBV5-5 and TRBJ2-7; 7 bases fit TRBD1. Losses at the gene ends were 7 bases for V and 0 bases for J; bases not matched to a gene: 10. The germline CDR1 and CDR2 sequences are SGHKS and YYEKEE (reference sequence). This CDR3 spans 15 amino acids. The CDR3 loop reads CASVLRGLSSYEQYF. The DNA of the CDR3 is TGTGCCAGCGTTCTGAGGGGGCTAAGCTCCTACGAGCAGTACTTC.

The rearrangement links TRBV30 to TRBJ2-3; 7 nucleotides match TRBD2. Germline V gene sequence: CDR1 GTSNPN, CDR2 SVGIG (reference sequence). The CDR3 extends over 14 amino acids. The V and J ends lost 0 bases and 4 bases, in that order; junction bases with no gene match: 4. CDR3: CAWSVGLGPDTQYF. The CDR3 nucleotides are TGTGCCTGGAGTGTAGGACTAGGCCCAGATACGCAGTATTTT.

V and J are TRBV18 and TRBJ2-6; the D gene is possibly TRBD1 (5 bases). V was pared by 2 bases and J by 4 bases, with 18 bases between. Germline assignment: CDR1 KGHSH and CDR2 LQKENI. The CDR3 is 18 residues long. CDR3 amino acids: CASSPSTASLSGANVLTF. DNA of the CDR3: TGTGCCAGCTCACCATCGACAGCCAGCTTGTCGGGGGCCAACGTCCTGACTTTC.

This clone occurred a few times. This rearrangement joins TRBV7-6 to TRBJ2-1; 8 bases line up with TRBD2. The CDR3 sequence is 16 residues long. V shed 5 bases and J 6 bases; nucleotides not matched to a gene: 12. Germline V gene data show CDR1 as SGHVS and CDR2 as FNYEAQ. CDR3 in DNA: TGTGCCAGCAGCCTTACCTCCCGGACTAGCTCCAATGAGCAGTTCTTC. Its protein is CASSLTSRTSSNEQFF.

This CDR3 reads CASSPGLISGISDTQYF. DNA for the CDR3: TGTGCCAGCTCACCAGGGTTGATCAGCGGGATCTCAGATACGCAGTATTTT. The V and J genes are TRBV18 and TRBJ2-3; 7 bases are shared with TRBD2. J lost 4 bases, V lost 2 bases, and 12 bases had no gene match. The CDR3 contains 17 residues. Germline CDR1 and CDR2: KGHSH and LQKENI.

DNA of the CDR3: TGTGCCAGCAGCGCGGGGCGGGGAAGGACCGGGGAGCTGTTTTTT. Translating gives CASSAGRGRTGELFF. The chain carries TRBV7-3 and TRBJ2-2; the D gene is possibly TRBD2 (6 bases). The CDR3 is 15 amino acids. Per the germline V gene, CDR1 is SGHTA and CDR2 is FQGTGA. The ends were cut back, 5 bases at V and 5 bases at J, with 15 bases in the middle.

In its sample, this clone was seen a few times. The chain is built from TRBV5-6 and TRBJ2-7; D is perhaps TRBD1 (6 bases). The CDR3 is 12 residues long. The ends were cut back, 3 bases at V and 5 bases at J, with 9 bases in the middle. CDR1 is SGHDT, CDR2 YYEEEE, per germline. CDR3 region: CASSSYRDEQYF. As DNA, the CDR3 is TGTGCCAGCAGCTCCTACAGGGACGAGCAGTACTTC. Complete variable domain (other parts from reference TRBV5-6 and TRBJ2-7): DAGVTQSPTHLIKTRGQQVTLRCSPKSGHDTVSWYQQALGQGPQFIFQYYEEEERQRGNFPDRFSGHQFPNYSSELNVNALLLGDSALYLCASSSYRDEQYFGPGTRLTVT.